Shown below are 17 T cell receptor beta chains from a single sample sequenced in a study of cytomegalovirus exposure and HLA in healthy donors. The PCR was carried out with 60 Vbeta primers and 13 Jbeta primers. Clones were sequenced by immunoSEQ multiplex PCR, and TCRdb holds only the in-frame ones, with some missing. Here the sample spans about 110,000 clones, more than 65% being singletons. What was sequenced was PBMCs. Receptors originate from a boy aged 5-17 years in good health and CMV-seronegative.

The J gene is TRBJ2-1, the V gene TRBV7-3; 7 nucleotides agree with TRBD2. This CDR3 contains 13 residues. Per the germline V gene, CDR1 is SGHTA and CDR2 is FQGTGA. Trimming at V came to 5 bases and at J to 7 bases, leaving 5 bases not matched to a gene. The CDR3 reads CASSPVGGNEQFF. The DNA of the CDR3 is TGTGCCAGCAGCCCCGTGGGGGGGAATGAGCAGTTCTTC.

The chain recombines TRBV27 with TRBJ2-1; D is uncertain. Germline V gene lookup returns CDR1 MNHEY and CDR2 SMNVEV (reference sequence). The CDR3 loop spans 14 amino acids. Trimming shortened V by 2 bases and J by 4 bases, and 9 bases separated the two germline ends. CDR3 protein: CASSLRSPYNEQFF. CDR3 DNA: TGTGCCAGCAGTTTAAGAAGCCCGTACAATGAGCAGTTCTTC.

The rearrangement uses TRBV30 and TRBJ1-6; the match to TRBD1 covers 7 bases. Germline values: CDR1 GTSNPN, CDR2 SVGIG (reference sequence). The CDR3 spans 13 residues. The V segment lost 4 bases and the J segment 6 bases; nucleotides outside the gene matches: 3. CDR3 in amino acids: CAWTRQGNSPLHF. The CDR3, as DNA: TGTGCCTGGACAAGACAGGGTAATTCACCCCTCCACTTT.

The V call is TRBV7-9, the J call TRBJ1-1; D is undetermined. CDR3 length: 15 amino acids. V lost 7 bases and J 1 base, leaving 16 bases between the germline ends. Germline V gives CDR1 SEHNR, CDR2 FQNEAQ (reference sequence). The DNA for the CDR3 is TGTGCCAGCACCCCTCCCAGTGCAGGGAACACTGAAGCTTTCTTT. This encodes CASTPPSAGNTEAFF.

This sequence joins TRBV5-4 and TRBJ1-2; maybe TRBD1 (6 bases). Germline V gene lookup returns CDR1 SGHNT and CDR2 YYREEE (reference sequence). The length of the CDR3 is 16 residues. V lost 3 bases, J lost 8 bases, and 23 bases lay in between. The CDR3 reads CASSSARLGGAKGYTF. The CDR3 DNA reads TGTGCCAGCAGCTCCGCGCGTCTTGGGGGGGCGAAAGGCTACACCTTC. Drawing the rest from reference TRBV5-4 and TRBJ1-2, the complete variable domain is ETGVTQSPTHLIKTRGQQVTLRCSSQSGHNTVSWYQQALGQGPQFIFQYYREEENGRGNFPPRFSGLQFPNYSSELNVNALELDDSALYLCASSSARLGGAKGYTFGSGTRLTVV.

The J gene is TRBJ2-7, the V gene TRBV5-6; TRBD1 aligns across 7 bases. The length of the CDR3 is 14 residues. The V gene's germline CDR1 is SGHDT and CDR2 YYEEEE. J lost 2 bases, V lost 4 bases, and 6 bases had no gene match. CDR3 DNA sequence: TGTGCCAGCAGCGCCGGGACAGTAACCTACGAGCAGTACTTC. Protein: CASSAGTVTYEQYF.

The chain is built from TRBV19 and TRBJ2-7, with 8 bases lining up with TRBD1. Trimming took 2 bases from V and 3 from J; bases not matched to a gene: 3. Germline CDR1 is LNHDA and CDR2 is SQIVND (reference sequence). There are 14 residues in the CDR3. Here the CDR3 DNA reads TGTGCCAGTAGTATAACAGGGGGAGGCTACGAGCAGTACTTC. Protein sequence: CASSITGGGYEQYF.

The chain uses TRBV7-9 and TRBJ2-2; 8 positions match TRBD1. From germline, CDR1 is SEHNR and CDR2 FQNEAQ (reference sequence). The CDR3 is 14 amino acids. After removal of 6 bases from V and 7 bases from J, the junction contained 7 bases not matched to a gene. CDR3 sequence reads: CASSSRGLGGELFF. In nucleotides, the CDR3 is TGTGCCAGCAGTTCCAGGGGGCTGGGCGGGGAGCTGTTTTTT.

This chain links TRBV5-6 with TRBJ2-5; 8 bases line up with TRBD1. J lost 6 bases, V lost 4 bases, and 5 bases had no gene match. Germline V lookup: CDR1 SGHDT, CDR2 YYEEEE. The CDR3 runs 13 residues. CDR3 nucleotides: TGTGCCAGCAGCCGACAGGGGTGGCAGACCCAGTACTTC. It is translated as CASSRQGWQTQYF.

This clone was seen only once. The chain has TRBV5-1 and TRBJ1-1, with D tentatively TRBD1 (5 bases). In germline, CDR1 is SGHRS, CDR2 YFSETQ. Trimming removed 0 bases at V and 1 base at J, with 13 bases between. The CDR3 loop spans 16 amino acids. DNA of the CDR3: TGCGCCAGCAGCTTGGTACCGGCAGGGCAGAACACTGAAGCTTTCTTT. Translated: CASSLVPAGQNTEAFF. Combining the CDR3 with reference TRBV5-1 and TRBJ1-1 gives the whole variable domain KAGVTQTPRYLIKTRGQQVTLSCSPISGHRSVSWYQQTPGQGLQFLFEYFSETQRNKGNFPGRFSGRQFSNSRSEMNVSTLELGDSALYLCASSLVPAGQNTEAFFGQGTRLTVV.

As concerns this clone: Other DNA sequences in the sample encode the same CDR3. The chain is built from TRBV9 and TRBJ2-2; the D is unclear. The CDR3 is 14 amino acids. Trimming removed 0 bases from V and 2 bases from J, with 5 bases in between. Germline CDR1 is SGDLS and CDR2 is YYNGEE. The CDR3 nucleotides read TGTGCCAGCAGCGTAGATCCTAACACCGGGGAGCTGTTTTTT. Its protein product is CASSVDPNTGELFF.

In DNA form, the CDR3 reads TGTGCCAGTAGTACAGACAGTGTTCCCGGGGAGCTGTTTTTT. Translated, it gives CASSTDSVPGELFF. This chain joins TRBV19 and TRBJ2-2, with TRBD1 as a possible D gene (5 bases). CDR3 size: 14 residues. The V gene's germline CDR1 is LNHDA and CDR2 SQIVND (reference sequence). V was shortened by 4 bases and J by 6 bases, with 12 bases between the two germline ends.

This clone has just a few counts. The rearrangement links TRBV12-5 to TRBJ2-1, with 9 bases fitting TRBD2. This CDR3 region has 16 residues. Germline V lookup: CDR1 LGHNT, CDR2 FRNRAP. J lost 4 bases, V lost 2 bases, and 6 bases had no gene match. The CDR3 nucleotides read TGTGCTAGTGGTTTGAAAATTAGCGGGAGTTACAATGAGCAGTTCTTC. Translation gives CASGLKISGSYNEQFF.

This chain joins TRBV4-1 and TRBJ1-2; D not certain. Trimming shortened V by 0 bases and J by 4 bases, and 15 bases separated the two germline ends. This CDR3 has 16 amino acids. The germline gives CDR1 MGHRA, CDR2 YSYEKL. CDR3 coding DNA: TGCGCCAGCAGCCAAGATGTCGGGATCTCTATCTATGGCTACACCTTC. It codes for CASSQDVGISIYGYTF.

J is TRBJ1-5 and V is TRBV28, with D perhaps matching TRBD1 (5 bases). Germline V gene data show CDR1 as MDHEN and CDR2 as SYDVKM. V lost 2 bases and J lost 3, with 17 bases in between. There are 17 residues in the CDR3. This chain's CDR3 is CASSLISGTWVNQPQHF. The CDR3 DNA sequence: TGTGCCAGCAGTTTAATTAGCGGGACCTGGGTCAATCAGCCCCAGCATTTT. The full variable domain, rest sourced from reference TRBV28 and TRBJ1-5, is DVKVTQSSRYLVKRTGEKVFLECVQDMDHENMFWYRQDPGLGLRLIYFSYDVKMKEKGDIPEGYSVSREKKERFSLILESASTNQTSMYLCASSLISGTWVNQPQHFGDGTRLSIL.

A few counts support this clone. The J gene is TRBJ2-7, the V gene TRBV19, with 8 bases identical to TRBD1. V shed 5 bases, J shed 4 bases, and the junction held 4 bases outside the gene matches. Looked up from germline, CDR1 is LNHDA and CDR2 is SQIVND (reference sequence). The CDR3 is made up of 13 amino acids. DNA for the CDR3: TGTGCCAGTAGTGGACAGGGTTGGTACGAGCAGTACTTC. As protein: CASSGQGWYEQYF.

This chain joins TRBV5-1 and TRBJ1-1; D remains unclear. The CDR3 extends over 15 amino acids. The germline CDR1 and CDR2 sequences are SGHRS and YFSETQ. V was clipped by 1 base and J by 6 bases, with 16 bases between them. The CDR3 DNA follows: TGCGCCAGCAGCTTGCACATGAAGGACTCAGCTGAAGCTTTCTTT. Protein sequence: CASSLHMKDSAEAFF.